Listed here is a single T cell receptor beta chain. Its antigen target is currently unknown. Per-nucleotide qualities are absent, and no much larger clonotype sits a single base away. The V end gives up 5 bases and the J end 0 bases, leaving 9 bases in the junction not matched to a gene. CDR3 length: 19 amino acids, cysteine to phenylalanine. CDR3 DNA only is kept here, 57 bases in frame from base 1. The germline V gene (reference sequence) specifies MNHEY as CDR1 and SMNVEV as CDR2. The source of the sample is a study of identifying expanded T cells in peripheral blood (dated by TCRdb to about 2019). Study-wide context: Technical replicates were generated by sequencing separate aliquots of the same genomic DNA pool, with four replicates compared pairwise. The investigation overall reported the following: Between technical replicates the binomial model flagged approximately 1.1 differentially abundant clones, whereas over roughly 2 weeks the binomial model flagged about 16.4 and over about four weeks about 19. The authors expected that biological variance in healthy repertoires might rise further over much longer intervals, such as months to years. The beta-binomial model significantly reduced the number of clones called differentially abundant and the false-positive rate across all healthy-donor time intervals. For all healthy donors, the variance in clone template counts between approximately two-week samples rose significantly as total template count increased.

During the collection period, no infections or other immune events were recorded for the healthy donors. Healthy-donor blood repertoires served as a training cohort to calibrate time-dependent variance in a beta-binomial model of T-cell clone differential abundance. The training cohort comprised approximately ten healthy donors, 3 female and 7 male. On average the donors were around 41 years old, and their ages spanned 29 to 64 years. Whole blood was collected from each healthy donor at three time points spaced two weeks apart and obtained from a commercial supplier. For immunosequencing, genomic DNA was extracted from whole blood that had not been sorted. The immunoSEQ Assay, which relies on bias-controlled multiplex PCR amplification of genomic DNA, was used to profile TCRbeta CDR3 regions. As for the original processing: To quantify the absolute abundance of each unique TCRbeta CDR3 region, the sequences were collapsed and filtered. Differential abundance was tested with a binomial (Fisher-equivalent) model and with a beta-binomial model adding time-dependent variance fitted from healthy donors. Clones with fewer than 5 combined templates were removed, and a clone was called differentially abundant if the clone's Benjamini-Hochberg FDR was below 0.01. In the beta-binomial model, variance was expressed as a function of the total template count across the two samples, in the form v = (b*log(k)+a)^2. This immuneACCESS table, as held by TCRdb, lists in-frame sequences with V and J called but not all clones. Of the missing ones, under half trace to an unresolved V gene in checked studies; the others have no known cause. That table gives V, J and clone size, and the DNA gave D and trimming. This sample has about 52,000 clones in its table, and 82% of those were observed once. 14% of the sample is taken by the ten largest.

This TCR came from a person aged 18-70 years in good health. The sample consisted of blood. The chain is encoded by TRBV27 joined to TRBJ2-1; TRBD2 agrees with 14 junctional bases. The encoded CDR3 is CASSPYWTSGGSSYNEQFF. The sequenced DNA is TGTGCCAGCAGTCCATACTGGACTAGCGGGGGGAGCTCCTACAATGAGCAGTTCTTC.